This T cell receptor (beta chain) derives from a study of cytomegalovirus exposure and HLA in healthy donors. Study-level findings and limits: Most TCR beta V segments were productive about 87% or about 30% of the time in an earlier analysis. CMV serostatus was the only recorded immune exposure for donors.

The PCR had 60 Vbeta and 13 Jbeta primers. Libraries were prepared by immunoSEQ multiplex PCR; TCRdb keeps only in-frame clonotypes and omits some of them. The sample lists about 120,000 clones, approximately 67% occurring once. CDR1 MNHEY and CDR2 SMNVEV come from the germline V gene (reference sequence). The CDR3 is 15 amino acids. V gave up 4 bases and J gave up 3 bases, with 13 bases separating them. As to this clone: Its antigen is unknown.

The source is a man aged 18-30 years in good health and CMV-seronegative. Sequencing was carried out using PBMCs. This chain uses TRBV27 with TRBJ2-1; TRBD1 is a possible D gene (5 bases). The CDR3 here is CASSSQVSFYNEQFF. CDR3 nucleotide sequence: TGTGCCAGCAGTTCACAGGTTTCCTTCTACAATGAGCAGTTCTTC.